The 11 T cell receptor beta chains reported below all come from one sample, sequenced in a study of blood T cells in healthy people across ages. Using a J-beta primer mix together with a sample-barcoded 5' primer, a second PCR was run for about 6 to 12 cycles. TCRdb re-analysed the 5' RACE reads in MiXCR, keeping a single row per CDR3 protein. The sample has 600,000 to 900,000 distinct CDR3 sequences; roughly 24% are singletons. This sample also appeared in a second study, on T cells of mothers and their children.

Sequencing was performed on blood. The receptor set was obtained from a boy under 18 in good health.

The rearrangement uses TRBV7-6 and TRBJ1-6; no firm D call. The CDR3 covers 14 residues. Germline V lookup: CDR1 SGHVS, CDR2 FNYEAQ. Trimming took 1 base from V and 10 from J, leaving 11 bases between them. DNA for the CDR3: TGTGCCAGCAGCTTAGGAGACGGAAGATCACCCCTCCACTTT. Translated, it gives CASSLGDGRSPLHF.

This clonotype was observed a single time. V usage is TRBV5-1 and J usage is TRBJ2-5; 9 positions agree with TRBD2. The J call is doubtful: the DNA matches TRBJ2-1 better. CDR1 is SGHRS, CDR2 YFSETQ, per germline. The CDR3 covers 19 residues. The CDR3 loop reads CASSLTPAGGGSSYNEQFF. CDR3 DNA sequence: TGCGCCAGCAGCTTGACGCCCGCGGGGGGGGGTAGCTCCTACAATGAGCAGTTCTTC.

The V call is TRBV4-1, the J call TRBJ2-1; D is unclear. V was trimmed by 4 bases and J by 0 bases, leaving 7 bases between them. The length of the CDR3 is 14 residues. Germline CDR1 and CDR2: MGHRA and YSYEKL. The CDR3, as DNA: TGCGCCAGCAGCCGCCTGGGCTCCTACAATGAGCAGTTCTTC. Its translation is CASSRLGSYNEQFF.

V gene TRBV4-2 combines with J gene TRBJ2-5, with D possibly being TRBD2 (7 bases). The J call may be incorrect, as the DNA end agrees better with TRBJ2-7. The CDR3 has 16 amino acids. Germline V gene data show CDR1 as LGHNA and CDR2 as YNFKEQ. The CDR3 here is CASSQELAGAHYEQYF. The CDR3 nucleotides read TGTGCCAGCAGCCAAGAGTTGGCGGGGGCCCACTACGAGCAGTACTTC.

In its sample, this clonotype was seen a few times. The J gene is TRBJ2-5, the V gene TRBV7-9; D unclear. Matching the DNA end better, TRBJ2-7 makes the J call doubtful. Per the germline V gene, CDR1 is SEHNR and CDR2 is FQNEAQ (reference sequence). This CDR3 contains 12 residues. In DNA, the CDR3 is TGTGCCAGCAGCTGGGAACAGTACGAGCAGTACTTC. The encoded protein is CASSWEQYEQYF.

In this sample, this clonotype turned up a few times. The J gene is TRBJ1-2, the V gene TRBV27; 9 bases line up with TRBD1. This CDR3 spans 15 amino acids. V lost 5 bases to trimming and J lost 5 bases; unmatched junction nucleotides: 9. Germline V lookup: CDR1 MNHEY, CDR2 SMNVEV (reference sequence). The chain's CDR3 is CASSLTDRGRYGYTF. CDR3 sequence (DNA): TGTGCCAGCAGTCTAACGGACAGGGGACGATATGGCTACACCTTC.

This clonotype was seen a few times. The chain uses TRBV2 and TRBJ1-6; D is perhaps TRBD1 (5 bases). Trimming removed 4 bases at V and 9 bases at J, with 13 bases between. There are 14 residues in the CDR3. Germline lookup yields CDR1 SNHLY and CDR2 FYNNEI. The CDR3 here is CASSVATEGSPLHF. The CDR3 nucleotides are TGTGCCAGCAGTGTGGCGACAGAGGGTTCACCCCTCCACTTT.

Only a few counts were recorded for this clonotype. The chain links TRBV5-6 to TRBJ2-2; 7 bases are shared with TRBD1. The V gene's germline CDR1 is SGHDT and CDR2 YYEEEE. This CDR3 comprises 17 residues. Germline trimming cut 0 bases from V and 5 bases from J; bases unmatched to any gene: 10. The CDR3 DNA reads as TGTGCCAGCAGCTTGGCCCTTCGTAGACAGGGTACCGGGGAGCTGTTTTTT. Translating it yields CASSLALRRQGTGELFF. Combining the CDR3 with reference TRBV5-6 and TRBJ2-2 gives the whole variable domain DAGVTQSPTHLIKTRGQQVTLRCSPKSGHDTVSWYQQALGQGPQFIFQYYEEEERQRGNFPDRFSGHQFPNYSSELNVNALLLGDSALYLCASSLALRRQGTGELFFGEGSRLTVL.

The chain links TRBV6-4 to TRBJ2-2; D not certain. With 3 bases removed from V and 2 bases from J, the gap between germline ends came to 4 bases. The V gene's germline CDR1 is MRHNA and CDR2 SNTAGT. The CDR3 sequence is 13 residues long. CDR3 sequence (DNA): TGTGCCAGCAGTGAGACTAACACCGGGGAGCTGTTTTTT. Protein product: CASSETNTGELFF.

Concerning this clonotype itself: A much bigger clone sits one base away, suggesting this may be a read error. CDR3 nucleotide sequence: TGTGACAGCAGCGGACTAGCGGGAACCTACGAGCAGTACTTC. This gives the protein CDSSGLAGTYEQYF. The J gene is TRBJ2-7, the V gene TRBV28, with 12 positions matching TRBD2. Germline V lookup: CDR1 MDHEN, CDR2 SYDVKM. This CDR3 has 14 residues. Combining the CDR3 with reference TRBV28 and TRBJ2-7 gives the whole variable domain DVKVTQSSRYLVKRTGEKVFLECVQDMDHENMFWYRQDPGLGLRLIYFSYDVKMKEKGDIPEGYSVSREKKERFSLILESASTNQTSMYLCDSSGLAGTYEQYFGPGTRLTVT.

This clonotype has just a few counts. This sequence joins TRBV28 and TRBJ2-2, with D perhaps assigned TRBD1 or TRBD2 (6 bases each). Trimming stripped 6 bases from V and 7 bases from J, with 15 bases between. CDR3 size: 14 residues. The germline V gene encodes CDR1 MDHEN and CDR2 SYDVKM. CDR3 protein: CASSAQGGNGELFF. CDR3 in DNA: TGTGCCAGCAGCGCACAGGGCGGGAACGGGGAGCTGTTTTTT.